The 23 T cell receptor beta chains below come from one sample, sequenced in a study of cytomegalovirus exposure and HLA in healthy donors. The primer mix had 60 Vbeta and 13 Jbeta primers. The assay was immunoSEQ multiplex PCR, and TCRdb's table has in-frame clones only and misses some. The table shows 120,000 or so clones, with roughly 80% occurring only once. Sequencing was performed on PBMCs. These receptors were collected from a man over 45 in good health and CMV-seronegative.

This clone was detected only a few times. The chain is built from TRBV7-2 and TRBJ1-5; 7 nucleotides match TRBD1. The CDR3 is 14 amino acids. Per germline, CDR1 SGHTA and CDR2 FQGNSA. The ends lost 5 bases at V and 6 bases at J; junction bases unmatched: 7. CDR3 in DNA: TGTGCCAGCAGCAGAACAGGGGTAGGTCAGCCCCAGCATTTT. It is translated as CASSRTGVGQPQHF.

This sequence joins TRBV27 and TRBJ2-3; 8 positions match TRBD1. The CDR3 sequence is 15 residues long. Unmatched junction bases numbered 4, after V lost 3 bases and J lost 2 bases. Germline-derived CDR1 and CDR2 are MNHEY and SMNVEV (reference sequence). Written as DNA, the CDR3 is TGTGCCAGCAGTTTCCGGACAGGGTTCACAGATACGCAGTATTTT. Residues: CASSFRTGFTDTQYF.

This clone was seen once. The junction departs from germline at one end; a sequencing error may be responsible. J is TRBJ2-4 and V is TRBV5-6, with 8 bases fitting TRBD2. CDR3 length equals 15 residues. Germline lookup yields CDR1 SGHDT and CDR2 YYEEEE. The CDR3 here is CASSLDGRAKNIQCF. As DNA, the CDR3 is TGTGCCAGCAGCTTGGACGGGAGGGCCAAAAACATTCAGTGCTTC.

V gene TRBV18 combines with J gene TRBJ2-5, with a tentative D call TRBD2 (5 bases). Trimming left V 3 bases short and J 5 bases short, with 13 bases between. The germline V gene encodes CDR1 KGHSH and CDR2 LQKENI. The CDR3 spans 14 residues. The chain's CDR3 is CASSPSGRVETQYF. The CDR3 nucleotides are TGTGCCAGCTCACCTTCCGGGCGGGTCGAGACCCAGTACTTC.

The genes are TRBV7-2 and TRBJ2-1; possibly TRBD2 for D (7 bases). The ends were cut back, 2 bases at V and 7 bases at J, with 18 bases in the middle. The CDR3 consists of 16 residues. Germline loops: CDR1 SGHTA, CDR2 FQGNSA. The CDR3 DNA follows: TGTGCCAGCAGCTTAATCTTGTCCAGGGGAGGGAATGAGCAGTTCTTC. Protein: CASSLILSRGGNEQFF.

The genes are TRBV27 and TRBJ1-3; 8 bases are shared with TRBD1. V gave up 5 bases and J gave up 4 bases; unmatched junction bases: 10. CDR3 length: 16 residues. Per germline, CDR1 MNHEY and CDR2 SMNVEV (reference sequence). The CDR3 DNA follows: TGTGCCAGCAGTCTAGTTACCGGGACAGGAGGAAACACCATATATTTT. Translating it yields CASSLVTGTGGNTIYF.

The chain joins TRBV4-1 to TRBJ2-1, with 8 bases matching TRBD2. The CDR3 totals 16 residues. Unmatched junction bases numbered 15, after V lost 4 bases and J lost 10 bases. The germline CDR1 and CDR2 sequences are MGHRA and YSYEKL. CDR3 bases: TGCGCCAGCAGCCCCGCCCCTCCCGGGACTAGTCGAGAGCAGTTCTTC. Its translation: CASSPAPPGTSREQFF.

The chain carries TRBV28 and TRBJ2-2, with no clear D. V lost 2 bases and J lost 5, with 6 bases in between. Per germline, CDR1 MDHEN and CDR2 SYDVKM. The CDR3 runs 13 residues. The CDR3 protein is CASSLGLTGELFF. The CDR3 nucleotides read TGTGCCAGCAGTTTAGGGCTGACCGGGGAGCTGTTTTTT.

This clone was detected only a few times. The chain recombines TRBV19 with TRBJ1-3, with 10 bases matching TRBD1. The CDR3 consists of 17 residues. The germline V gene encodes CDR1 LNHDA and CDR2 SQIVND (reference sequence). The V gene end was trimmed by 5 bases and the J gene end by 0 bases; junction bases not matched to a gene: 7. CDR3 protein: CASSPRTGGYSGNTIYF. CDR3 nucleotide sequence: TGTGCCAGTAGTCCCCGGACAGGGGGGTACTCTGGAAACACCATATATTTT.

J is TRBJ1-5 and V is TRBV28; D might be TRBD1 (5 bases). The CDR3 is 15 amino acids. CDR1 is MDHEN, CDR2 SYDVKM, per germline. V lost 4 bases and J 1 base, leaving 11 bases between the germline ends. The CDR3 nucleotides read TGTGCCAGCAGTTCGGGGGGACGGAGCAATCAGCCCCAGCATTTT. Its protein is CASSSGGRSNQPQHF.

This chain uses TRBV28 with TRBJ1-5; 7 nucleotides match TRBD1. The V gene end was trimmed by 2 bases and the J gene end by 5 bases; junction bases not matched to a gene: 6. This CDR3 is 15 amino acids long. Germline V gives CDR1 MDHEN, CDR2 SYDVKM. CDR3 loop: CASSLAGTAYQPQHF. The DNA for the CDR3 is TGTGCCAGCAGTTTAGCGGGGACAGCCTATCAGCCCCAGCATTTT. Full variable domain (remainder filled in from reference TRBV28 and TRBJ1-5): DVKVTQSSRYLVKRTGEKVFLECVQDMDHENMFWYRQDPGLGLRLIYFSYDVKMKEKGDIPEGYSVSREKKERFSLILESASTNQTSMYLCASSLAGTAYQPQHFGDGTRLSIL.

The chain combines TRBV5-1 with TRBJ1-1, with unresolved D. The CDR3 is 13 residues long. Trimming left V 0 bases short and J 5 bases short, with 8 bases between. Germline V gene data show CDR1 as SGHRS and CDR2 as YFSETQ. CDR3 region: CASSLEPRTEAFF. The CDR3 coding sequence is TGCGCCAGCAGCTTGGAACCGAGGACTGAAGCTTTCTTT.

The gene calls are TRBV11-2 and TRBJ1-4; no firm D call. CDR1 and CDR2 from the germline V gene are SGHAT and FQNNGV. The CDR3 covers 14 residues. The ends were cut back, 4 bases at V and 5 bases at J, with 11 bases in the middle. CDR3: CASSSTGGNEKLFF. CDR3 DNA sequence: TGTGCCAGCAGCTCGACCGGAGGGAATGAAAAACTGTTTTTT.

The chain uses TRBV4-3 and TRBJ2-2; 8 positions match TRBD1. This CDR3 spans 15 amino acids. Per the germline V gene, CDR1 is LGHNA and CDR2 is YSLEER. J lost 7 bases, V lost 3 bases, and 7 bases had no gene match. DNA for the CDR3: TGCGCCAGCAGCCACGGACAGGGTGAGGGCGGGGAGCTGTTTTTT. It is translated as CASSHGQGEGGELFF.

The chain combines TRBV21-1 with TRBJ1-5; the listed D gene, TRBD1, was not tested against the DNA. TRBV21-1 constitutes a pseudogene. The CDR3 is made up of 15 amino acids. The CDR3 spells CASSKWWHRNQPQHF. Here the CDR3 DNA reads TGTGCCAGCAGCAAATGGTGGCATCGAAATCAGCCCCAGCATTTT.

V gene TRBV9 combines with J gene TRBJ1-1; D not certain. The germline V and J ends were trimmed by 2 bases and 1 base, with 9 bases remaining between them. The CDR3 has 14 amino acids. Germline-derived CDR1 and CDR2 are SGDLS and YYNGEE. The chain's CDR3 is CASSVGSRNTEAFF. Written as DNA, the CDR3 is TGTGCCAGCAGCGTGGGGAGCAGGAACACTGAAGCTTTCTTT. Full variable domain (outside the CDR3, taken from reference TRBV9 and TRBJ1-1): DSGVTQTPKHLITATGQRVTLRCSPRSGDLSVYWYQQSLDQGLQFLIQYYNGEERAKGNILERFSAQQFPDLHSELNLSSLELGDSALYFCASSVGSRNTEAFFGQGTRLTVV.

V and J are TRBV7-6 and TRBJ2-2; a weak D match, TRBD2 (5 bases). CDR1 and CDR2 from the germline V gene are SGHVS and FNYEAQ. This CDR3 has 15 residues. Trimming removed 1 base from V and 8 bases from J, with 14 bases in between. In DNA form, the CDR3 reads TGTGCCAGCAGCTTAGGCGGTCGGGGAGCTGGGGAGCTGTTTTTT. This translates into CASSLGGRGAGELFF.

This chain uses TRBV7-3 with TRBJ1-1; D perhaps matches TRBD1 (6 bases). Between the trimmed V and J ends, which lost 5 bases and 1 base, there was a span of 8 bases. From germline, CDR1 is SGHTA and CDR2 FQGTGA. This CDR3 region has 13 residues. CDR3 amino acids: CASSPGQNTEAFF. The CDR3 nucleotides are TGTGCCAGCAGCCCGGGACAGAACACTGAAGCTTTCTTT.

The genes are TRBV4-3 and TRBJ1-4, with D unclear. Germline lookup yields CDR1 LGHNA and CDR2 YSLEER. This CDR3 has 16 residues. Trimming removed 4 bases from V and 8 bases from J, with 20 bases in between. The CDR3 protein is CASSPTKRRRREKLFF. CDR3 coding DNA: TGCGCCAGCAGCCCTACTAAAAGACGACGGAGGGAAAAACTGTTTTTT.

This chain links TRBV4-3 with TRBJ2-3, with 9 bases lining up with TRBD2. The trim removed 1 base at V and 11 bases at J, leaving 4 bases unmatched. Germline assignment: CDR1 LGHNA and CDR2 YSLEER. This CDR3 has 13 residues. The CDR3 region is CASSQVRAGGQYF. In DNA form, the CDR3 reads TGCGCCAGCAGCCAAGTTCGAGCGGGGGGGCAGTATTTT.

This clone has only one observation. V and J are TRBV27 and TRBJ2-5; no clear D gene. V was pared by 6 bases and J by 0 bases, with 17 bases between. This CDR3 is built from 16 residues. Germline V gene sequence: CDR1 MNHEY, CDR2 SMNVEV (reference sequence). The CDR3 here is CASSLLSRLYQETQYF. In DNA, the CDR3 is TGTGCCAGCAGCCTACTATCTCGGCTGTACCAAGAGACCCAGTACTTC.

This clone was seen only a few times. This chain links TRBV5-4 with TRBJ2-2; D not certain. With 4 bases removed from V and 6 bases from J, the gap between germline ends came to 13 bases. Germline values: CDR1 SGHNT, CDR2 YYREEE (reference sequence). The CDR3 contains 14 residues. In DNA form, the CDR3 reads TGTGCCAGCAGCCAGGAATCATTTGCCGGGGAGCTGTTTTTT. This codes for CASSQESFAGELFF.

This clone was found once. The genes are TRBV4-3 and TRBJ1-2, with a possible D match to TRBD1 (6 bases). The CDR3 consists of 16 residues. V lost 2 bases and J lost 10, with 23 bases in between. The germline V gene encodes CDR1 LGHNA and CDR2 YSLEER. CDR3 in DNA: TGCGCCAGCAGCCAACGGGTGGGGGCCTCGCGGGTGTTCTACACCTTC. Its translation: CASSQRVGASRVFYTF.